The rows below give T cell receptor beta chains drawn from one sample of a study of OX40 agonist ivuxolimab in advanced cancers. The assay was immunoSEQ multiplex PCR, and TCRdb's table has in-frame clones only and misses some. Of 60,000 to 90,000 clones listed, around 90% were seen once; the top ten hold 0.37%. The sample was CD4+ or CD8+ T cells sorted from blood, taken in a trial of the OX40 agonist ivuxolimab. The source of these receptors is an adult with an advanced solid tumor such as melanoma, head and neck, liver or kidney cancer. The CDR3 runs from the conserved cysteine through the conserved F or W. Each record gives: J gene, V gene, clone size, D gene, CDR3 DNA, CDR3 protein. The D gene is left open where the match is weak. Part of the rows lack a size; the others show once, few, many or a class for expanded clones.

TRBJ2-7,TRBV12-2,-,-,TGTGCAAGTCGCTACGGGCTTGATTACGAGCAGTACTTC,CASRYGLDYEQYF
TRBJ1-4,TRBV27,-,-,TGTGCCAGCAGTTTATCAGGGGTCCCTTATAATGAAAAACTGTTTTTT,CASSLSGVPYNEKLFF
TRBJ2-7,TRBV10-3,-,-,TGTGCCATCAGTGACGGGCAGGACTCCTACGAGCAGTACTTC,CAISDGQDSYEQYF
TRBJ2-1,TRBV5-1,-,-,TGCGCCAGCAGCTTGGCCGAGGGCCCGGGCTCCTACAATGAGCAGTTCTTC,CASSLAEGPGSYNEQFF
TRBJ1-2,TRBV6-5,-,-,TGTGCCAGTAGCGACGGGTTTGGCTACACCTTC,CASSDGFGYTF
TRBJ2-1,TRBV5-1,-,-,TGCGCCAGCAGCGTCAGAATGGCTAGCACGGGTGGGGAGCAGTTCTTC,CASSVRMASTGGEQFF
TRBJ2-2,TRBV2,-,-,TGTGCCAGCAGTGAAGCTGGCGGGAACACCGGGGAGCTGTTTTTT,CASSEAGGNTGELFF
TRBJ1-3,TRBV28,-,TRBD1,TGTGCCAGCAGTTCGACAGGGTCTGGAAACACCATATATTTT,CASSSTGSGNTIYF
TRBJ2-1,TRBV7-2,-,TRBD2,TGTGCCAGCAACCGGCTAGCGGTTAACAATGAGCAGTTCTTC,CASNRLAVNNEQFF
TRBJ1-6,TRBV6-4,-,-,TGTGCCAGCAGTGACGGGTCCTATAATTCACCCCTCCACTTT,CASSDGSYNSPLHF
TRBJ1-2,TRBV18,-,-,TGTGCCAGCTCACCCGAGGGGAACTATGGCTACACCTTC,CASSPEGNYGYTF
TRBJ2-1,TRBV27,-,-,TGTGCCAGCAGTTACGGGGGGCCACCCTACAATGAGCAGTTCTTC,CASSYGGPPYNEQFF
TRBJ2-1,TRBV5-1,-,-,TGCGCCAGCAGCTTGGGCCCTCCCTCGATTTACAATGAGCAGTTCTTC,CASSLGPPSIYNEQFF
TRBJ2-5,TRBV5-1,-,-,TGCGCCAGCAGCTTGGGGACAACACAAGAGACCCAGTACTTC,CASSLGTTQETQYF
TRBJ2-7,TRBV4-3,-,-,TGCGCCAGCAGCCAAGATAGGCTAGCTATCGCCGAGCAGTACTTC,CASSQDRLAIAEQYF
TRBJ1-6,TRBV5-1,-,TRBD1,TGCGCCAGCAGCTCAGACAGGGACAATAATTCACCCCTCCACTTT,CASSSDRDNNSPLHF
TRBJ2-1,TRBV4-1,once,TRBD2,TGCGCCAGCAGCCAAGTAGCGGGGATATACAATGAGCAGTTCTTC,CASSQVAGIYNEQFF
TRBJ2-7,TRBV6-6,-,-,TGTGCCAGCACCGACTCCGGTGGTTACGAGCAGTACTTC,CASTDSGGYEQYF
TRBJ2-7,TRBV7-2,-,TRBD2,TGTGCCAGCAGCTGGGGACTAGCGGGTAACTACGAGCAGTACTTC,CASSWGLAGNYEQYF